This T cell receptor (beta chain) was found in a study of T cell clones after liver transplantation. About the research overall: HCV positivity affected three of eight recipients; the rest lacked autoimmune or viral indications. Study observations and caveats: Small, mixed patient groups and varying post-transplant times limit these conclusions.

Of note for this clone: Its antigen is not known.

Repertoires were generated with immunoSEQ multiplex PCR, while TCRdb's copy carries only in-frame clones and drops some. The sample consists of about 80,000 clones, roughly 80% of them appearing once. CDR1 and CDR2 from the germline V gene are SGHRS and YFSETQ. With 6 bases removed from V and 0 bases from J, the gap between germline ends came to 10 bases. The length of the CDR3 is 14 residues. This TCR came from a human patient who received a liver transplant. Some T cells may have come from the graft donor. The rearrangement joins TRBV5-1 to TRBJ2-1; TRBD2 is a possible D gene (5 bases). Here the sequenced sample was CD4+ T cells from blood, taken 46 months after liver transplant. The DNA for the CDR3 is TGCGCCAGCACTGGGGAGAGCTCCTACAATGAGCAGTTCTTC. It codes for CASTGESSYNEQFF. Using reference TRBV5-1 and TRBJ2-1 for the parts outside the CDR3, the full variable domain is KAGVTQTPRYLIKTRGQQVTLSCSPISGHRSVSWYQQTPGQGLQFLFEYFSETQRNKGNFPGRFSGRQFSNSRSEMNVSTLELGDSALYLCASTGESSYNEQFFGPGTRLTVL.